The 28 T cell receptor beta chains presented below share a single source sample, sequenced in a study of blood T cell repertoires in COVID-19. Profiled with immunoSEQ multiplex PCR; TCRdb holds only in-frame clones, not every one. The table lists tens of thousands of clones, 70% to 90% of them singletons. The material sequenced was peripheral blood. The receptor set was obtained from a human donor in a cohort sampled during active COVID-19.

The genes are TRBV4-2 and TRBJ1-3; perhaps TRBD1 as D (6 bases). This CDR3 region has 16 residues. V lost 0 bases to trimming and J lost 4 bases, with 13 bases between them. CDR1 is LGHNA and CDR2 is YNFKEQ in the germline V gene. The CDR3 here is CASSQDPQGAGNTIYF. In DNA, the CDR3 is TGTGCCAGCAGCCAAGATCCACAGGGAGCGGGAAACACCATATATTTT.

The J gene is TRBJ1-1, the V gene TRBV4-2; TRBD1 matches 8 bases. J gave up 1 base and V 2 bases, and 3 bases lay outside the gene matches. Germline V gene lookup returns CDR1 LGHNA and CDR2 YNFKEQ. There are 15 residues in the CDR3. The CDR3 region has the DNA TGTGCCAGCAGCCAACCGGGGACAGGGAACACTGAAGCTTTCTTT. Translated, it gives CASSQPGTGNTEAFF.

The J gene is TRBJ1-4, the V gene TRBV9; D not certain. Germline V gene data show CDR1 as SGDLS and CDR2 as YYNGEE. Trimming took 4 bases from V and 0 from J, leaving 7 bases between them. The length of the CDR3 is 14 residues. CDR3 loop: CASSPGATNEKLFF. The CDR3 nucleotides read TGTGCCAGCAGCCCCGGGGCAACTAATGAAAAACTGTTTTTT. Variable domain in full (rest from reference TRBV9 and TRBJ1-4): DSGVTQTPKHLITATGQRVTLRCSPRSGDLSVYWYQQSLDQGLQFLIQYYNGEERAKGNILERFSAQQFPDLHSELNLSSLELGDSALYFCASSPGATNEKLFFGSGTQLSVL.

CDR3 region: CASSTPGQGGTEAFF. The CDR3 DNA follows: TGTGCCAGTAGTACACCGGGACAGGGGGGGACTGAAGCTTTCTTT. The J gene is TRBJ1-1, the V gene TRBV19; 11 nucleotides align to TRBD1. Germline CDR1 is LNHDA and CDR2 is SQIVND (reference sequence). The CDR3 spans 15 residues. The junction had 6 bases not matched to a gene; V was cut back by 4 bases and J by 5 bases.

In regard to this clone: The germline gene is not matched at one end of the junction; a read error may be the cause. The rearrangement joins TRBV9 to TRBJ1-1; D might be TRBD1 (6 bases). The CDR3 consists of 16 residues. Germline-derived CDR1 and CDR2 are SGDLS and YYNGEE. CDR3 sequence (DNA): TGTGCCAGCAGCGTAACGCCCCTCCAGGGCAGGGGCCTATTGCGCTTT. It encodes CASSVTPLQGRGLLRF.

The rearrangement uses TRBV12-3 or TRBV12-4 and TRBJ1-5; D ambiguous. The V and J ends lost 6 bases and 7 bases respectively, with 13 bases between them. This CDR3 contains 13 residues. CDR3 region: CASSPQVRQPQHF. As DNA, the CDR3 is TGTGCCAGCAGCCCCCAGGTGCGACAGCCCCAGCATTTT.

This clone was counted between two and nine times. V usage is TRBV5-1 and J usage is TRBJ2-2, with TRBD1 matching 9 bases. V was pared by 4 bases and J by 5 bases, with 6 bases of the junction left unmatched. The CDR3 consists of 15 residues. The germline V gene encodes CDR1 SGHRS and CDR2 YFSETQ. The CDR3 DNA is TGCGCCAGCAGCACCCCGGGACAGGGTACCGGGGAGCTGTTTTTT. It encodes CASSTPGQGTGELFF.

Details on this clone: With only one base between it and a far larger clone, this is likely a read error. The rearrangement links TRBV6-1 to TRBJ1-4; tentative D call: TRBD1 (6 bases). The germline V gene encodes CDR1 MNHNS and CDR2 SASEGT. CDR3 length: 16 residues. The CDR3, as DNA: TGTGCCAGCTGTGAAGCGCCGGGGGGCGGCGGGGAAAAACTGTTTTTT. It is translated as CASCEAPGGGGEKLFF.

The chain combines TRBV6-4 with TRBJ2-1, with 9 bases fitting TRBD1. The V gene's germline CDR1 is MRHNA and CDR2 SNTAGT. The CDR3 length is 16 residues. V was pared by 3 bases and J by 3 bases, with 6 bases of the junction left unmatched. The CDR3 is CASSELTGGNYNEQFF. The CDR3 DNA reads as TGTGCCAGCAGTGAGTTGACAGGGGGGAACTACAATGAGCAGTTCTTC.

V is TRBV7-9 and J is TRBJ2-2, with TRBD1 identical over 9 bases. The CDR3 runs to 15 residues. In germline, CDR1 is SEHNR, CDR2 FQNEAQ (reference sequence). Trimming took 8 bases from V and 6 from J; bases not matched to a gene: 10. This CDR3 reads CASGRRGQGAGELFF. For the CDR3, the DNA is TGTGCCAGCGGTAGAAGGGGACAGGGAGCCGGGGAGCTGTTTTTT. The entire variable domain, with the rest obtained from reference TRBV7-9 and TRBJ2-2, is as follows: DTGVSQNPRHKITKRGQNVTFRCDPISEHNRLYWYRQTLGQGPEFLTYFQNEAQLEKSRLLSDRFSAERPKGSFSTLEIQRTEQGDSAMYLCASGRRGQGAGELFFGEGSRLTVL.

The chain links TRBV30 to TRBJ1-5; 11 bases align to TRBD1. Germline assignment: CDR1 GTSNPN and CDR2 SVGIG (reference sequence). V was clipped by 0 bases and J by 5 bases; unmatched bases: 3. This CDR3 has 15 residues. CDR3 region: CAWSVGDRGYQPQHF. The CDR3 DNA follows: TGTGCCTGGAGTGTTGGGGACAGGGGGTATCAGCCCCAGCATTTT.

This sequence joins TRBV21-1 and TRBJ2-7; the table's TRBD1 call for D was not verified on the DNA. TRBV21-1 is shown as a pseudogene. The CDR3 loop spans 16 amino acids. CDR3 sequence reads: CASSKGGFRQGDEQYF. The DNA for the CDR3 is TGTGCCAGCAGCAAAGGGGGATTTCGGCAGGGGGACGAGCAGTACTTC.

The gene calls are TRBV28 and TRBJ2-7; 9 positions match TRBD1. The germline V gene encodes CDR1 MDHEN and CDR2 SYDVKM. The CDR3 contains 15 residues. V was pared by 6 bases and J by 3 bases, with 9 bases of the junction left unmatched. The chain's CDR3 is CASSTDRGVRYEQYF. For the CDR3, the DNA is TGTGCCAGCAGCACGGACAGGGGAGTTCGCTACGAGCAGTACTTC. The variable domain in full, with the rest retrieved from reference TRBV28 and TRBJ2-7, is DVKVTQSSRYLVKRTGEKVFLECVQDMDHENMFWYRQDPGLGLRLIYFSYDVKMKEKGDIPEGYSVSREKKERFSLILESASTNQTSMYLCASSTDRGVRYEQYFGPGTRLTVT.

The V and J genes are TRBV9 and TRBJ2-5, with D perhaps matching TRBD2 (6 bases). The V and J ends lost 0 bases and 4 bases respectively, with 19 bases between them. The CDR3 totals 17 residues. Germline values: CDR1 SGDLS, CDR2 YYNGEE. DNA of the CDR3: TGTGCCAGCAGCGTAGGGACCGGGGGACCAAGACCAGAGACCCAGTACTTC. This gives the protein CASSVGTGGPRPETQYF. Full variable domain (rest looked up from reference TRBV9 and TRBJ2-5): DSGVTQTPKHLITATGQRVTLRCSPRSGDLSVYWYQQSLDQGLQFLIQYYNGEERAKGNILERFSAQQFPDLHSELNLSSLELGDSALYFCASSVGTGGPRPETQYFGPGTRLLVL.

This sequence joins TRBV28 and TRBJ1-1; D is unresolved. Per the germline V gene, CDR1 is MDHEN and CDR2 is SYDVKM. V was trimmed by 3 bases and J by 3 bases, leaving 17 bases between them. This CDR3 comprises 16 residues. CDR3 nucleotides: TGTGCCAGCAGTTTGCGTACCCATGGCCGGGACACTGAAGCTTTCTTT. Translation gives CASSLRTHGRDTEAFF.

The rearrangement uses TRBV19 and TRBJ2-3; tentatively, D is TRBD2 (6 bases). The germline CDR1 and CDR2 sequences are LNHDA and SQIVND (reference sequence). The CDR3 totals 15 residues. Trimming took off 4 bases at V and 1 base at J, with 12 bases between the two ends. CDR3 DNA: TGTGCCAGTAGTAGAAGACTAGACCGCACAGATACGCAGTATTTT. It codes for CASSRRLDRTDTQYF.

As DNA, the CDR3 is TGCGCCAGCAGCTCCCAAGGCGGCTACACAGATACGCAGTATTTT. It translates to CASSSQGGYTDTQYF. The genes are TRBV5-1 and TRBJ2-3; D remains ambiguous. Trimming stripped 3 bases from V and 2 bases from J, with 13 bases between. The germline CDR1 and CDR2 sequences are SGHRS and YFSETQ. The CDR3 sequence is 15 residues long.

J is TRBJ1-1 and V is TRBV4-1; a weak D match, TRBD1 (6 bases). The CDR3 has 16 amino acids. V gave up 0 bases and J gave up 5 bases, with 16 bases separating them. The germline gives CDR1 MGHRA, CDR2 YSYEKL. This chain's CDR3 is CASSQDIGRGGTEAFF. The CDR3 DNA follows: TGCGCCAGCAGCCAAGATATAGGCAGGGGTGGAACTGAAGCTTTCTTT.

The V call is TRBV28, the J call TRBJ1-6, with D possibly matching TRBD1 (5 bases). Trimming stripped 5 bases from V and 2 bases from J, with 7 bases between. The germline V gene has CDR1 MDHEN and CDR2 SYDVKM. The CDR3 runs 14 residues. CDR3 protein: CASSQGPYNSPLHF. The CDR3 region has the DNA TGTGCCAGCAGTCAGGGTCCCTATAATTCACCCCTCCACTTT.

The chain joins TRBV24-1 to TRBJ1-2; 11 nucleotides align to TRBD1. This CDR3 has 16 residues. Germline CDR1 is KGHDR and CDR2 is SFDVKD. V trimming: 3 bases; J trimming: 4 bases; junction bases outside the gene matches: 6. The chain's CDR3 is CATSDPGQGAPYGYTF. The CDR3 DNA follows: TGTGCCACCAGTGATCCTGGACAGGGGGCTCCCTATGGCTACACCTTC.

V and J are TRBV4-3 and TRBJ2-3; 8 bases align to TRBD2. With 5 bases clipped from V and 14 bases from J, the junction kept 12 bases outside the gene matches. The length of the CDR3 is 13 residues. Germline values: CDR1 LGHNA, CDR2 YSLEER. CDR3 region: CASSVPTSVNLYF. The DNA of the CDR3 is TGCGCCAGCAGCGTCCCGACTAGCGTGAACCTGTATTTT.

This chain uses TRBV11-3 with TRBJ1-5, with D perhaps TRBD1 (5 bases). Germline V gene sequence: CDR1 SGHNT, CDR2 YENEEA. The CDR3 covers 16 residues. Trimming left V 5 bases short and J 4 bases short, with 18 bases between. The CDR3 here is CASSPPTVPGNQPQHF. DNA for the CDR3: TGTGCCAGCAGCCCCCCGACAGTCCCAGGGAATCAGCCCCAGCATTTT.

The DNA of the CDR3 is TGTGGGGCAGGGCCTGCAACTAATGAAAAACTGTTTTTT. It specifies CGAGPATNEKLFF. The V call is TRBV30, the J call TRBJ1-4, with D possibly being TRBD1 (5 bases). The germline gives CDR1 GTSNPN, CDR2 SVGIG (reference sequence). The CDR3 sequence is 13 residues long.

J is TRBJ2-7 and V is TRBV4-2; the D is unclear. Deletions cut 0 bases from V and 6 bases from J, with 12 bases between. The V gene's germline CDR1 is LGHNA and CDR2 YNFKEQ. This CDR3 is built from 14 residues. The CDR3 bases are TGTGCCAGCAGCCAAGATCTGAGTCTTAGCGAGCAGTACTTC. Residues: CASSQDLSLSEQYF.

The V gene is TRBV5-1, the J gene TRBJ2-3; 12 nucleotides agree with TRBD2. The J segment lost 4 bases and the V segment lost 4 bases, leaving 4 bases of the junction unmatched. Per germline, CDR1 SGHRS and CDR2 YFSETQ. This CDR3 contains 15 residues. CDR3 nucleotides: TGCGCCAGCAGCATGACTAGCGGGGGTGCAGATACGCAGTATTTT. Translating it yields CASSMTSGGADTQYF.

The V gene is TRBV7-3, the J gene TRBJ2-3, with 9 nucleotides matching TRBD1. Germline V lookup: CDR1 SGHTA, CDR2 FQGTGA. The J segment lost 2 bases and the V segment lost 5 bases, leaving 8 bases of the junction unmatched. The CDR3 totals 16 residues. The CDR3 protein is CASSLFGQGITDTQYF. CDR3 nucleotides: TGTGCCAGCAGCCTCTTCGGACAGGGGATCACAGATACGCAGTATTTT.

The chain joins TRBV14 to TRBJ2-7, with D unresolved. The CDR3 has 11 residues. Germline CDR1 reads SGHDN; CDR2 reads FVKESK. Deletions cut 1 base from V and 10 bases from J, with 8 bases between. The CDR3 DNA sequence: TGTGCCAGCAGCCAAGGACTTTCCCAGTACTTC. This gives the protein CASSQGLSQYF. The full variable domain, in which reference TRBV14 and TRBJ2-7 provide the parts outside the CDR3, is EAGVTQFPSHSVIEKGQTVTLRCDPISGHDNLYWYRRVMGKEIKFLLHFVKESKQDESGMPNNRFLAERTGGTYSTLKVQPAELEDSGVYFCASSQGLSQYFGPGTRLTVT.

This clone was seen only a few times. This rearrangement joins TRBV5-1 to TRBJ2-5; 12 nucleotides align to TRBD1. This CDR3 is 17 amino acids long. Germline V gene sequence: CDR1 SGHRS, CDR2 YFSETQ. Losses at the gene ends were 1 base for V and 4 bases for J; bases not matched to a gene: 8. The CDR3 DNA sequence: TGCGCCAGCAGCTTGTTCTCCCGGGACAGGGGGCGAGAGACCCAGTACTTC. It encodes CASSLFSRDRGRETQYF.